One T cell receptor beta chain is described in this entry. Its ends do not fully match the called genes, so a read error is possible. This sample was taken from a study of blood T cell repertoires in COVID-19. In the study overall: In each case, the material was cDNA or gDNA derived from T cells, B-cell-depleted T cells, or PBMCs.

Measured with immunoSEQ multiplex PCR; TCRdb has only the in-frame clones, and not every one. The sample yields some 210,000 clones, over 75% seen once. CDR1 is SNHLY and CDR2 is FYNNEI in the germline V gene. The CDR3 consists of 12 residues. This rearrangement joins TRBV2 to TRBJ1-4, with D unclear. Sequencing used peripheral blood. The TCR comes from a woman in her 40s with acute or convalescent COVID-19. The CDR3 DNA sequence: TGTGCCAGCAGTGAAGCTGGCGGCCATGAAGTTTTT. This translates into CASSEAGGHEVF.